One sample yielded the 25 T cell receptor beta chains listed below, sequenced in a study of T cells after yellow fever vaccination (dated by TCRdb to the late 2010s). The treatment or condition label, as the study defines it: live attenuated yellow fever vaccine strain. Libraries were made using 5' RACE. The listed sequencing device is Illumina HiSeq 2500. TCRdb handled the public reads itself, with Q25 trimming in fastp and clone calling in MiXCR, and kept productive beta chains. Every entry covers one CDR3 protein and lists the most common genes and DNA from its rows. Counted in this sample were 450,000 to 550,000 distinct CDR3 sequences; about a fifth of them appeared once. The ten largest account for approximately 15% of the sample. The sequencing here drew on PBMCs, taken roughly 20 days after the first yellow fever vaccination. The receptors stem from a man between 18 and 35 years old who received the YFV17D yellow fever vaccine.

In this sample, this clonotype turned up a few times. The chain is built from TRBV5-1 and TRBJ2-7, with D maybe TRBD1 (5 bases). The CDR3 has 13 amino acids. V was cut by 0 bases and J by 5 bases, with 9 bases left in between. The V gene's germline CDR1 is SGHRS and CDR2 YFSETQ. CDR3 sequence reads: CASSLEGADEQYF. CDR3 bases: TGCGCCAGCAGCTTGGAAGGGGCGGACGAGCAGTACTTC.

This chain joins TRBV7-9 and TRBJ1-1, with TRBD1 matching 8 bases. Germline CDR1 SEHNR, CDR2 FQNEAQ (reference sequence). Germline trimming cut 6 bases from V and 10 bases from J; bases unmatched to any gene: 7. The CDR3 spans 12 residues. CDR3 region: CASSPTGEGAFF. The CDR3 DNA sequence: TGTGCCAGCAGTCCGACAGGGGAAGGAGCTTTCTTT.

This sequence joins TRBV30 and TRBJ2-5, with 8 nucleotides matching TRBD1. This CDR3 is 13 amino acids long. In germline, CDR1 is GTSNPN, CDR2 SVGIG (reference sequence). V lost 7 bases to trimming and J lost 5 bases; unmatched junction nucleotides: 9. DNA of the CDR3: TGTGCCTTGGTGACAGGGGTGCGGGAGACCCAGTACTTC. Amino acids: CALVTGVRETQYF.

This clonotype was seen a few times. The rearrangement uses TRBV7-8 and TRBJ1-6; D is perhaps TRBD1 (5 bases). The CDR3 covers 15 residues. The germline V gene encodes CDR1 SGHVS and CDR2 FQNEAQ. Trimming shortened V by 1 base and J by 6 bases, and 10 bases separated the two germline ends. The CDR3 region is CASSLDGAANSPLHF. CDR3 DNA: TGTGCCAGCAGCTTAGACGGGGCAGCTAATTCACCCCTCCACTTT.

The J gene is TRBJ2-1, the V gene TRBV24-1; no firm D call. The germline CDR1 and CDR2 sequences are KGHDR and SFDVKD. This CDR3 has 12 amino acids. V lost 4 bases and J 7 bases, leaving 7 bases between the germline ends. Here the CDR3 DNA reads TGTGCCACCAGTGACCCAGAGAATGAGCAGTTCTTC. This translates into CATSDPENEQFF.

The J gene is TRBJ2-7, the V gene TRBV5-6, with TRBD1 identical over 12 bases. This CDR3 contains 15 residues. The germline V gene encodes CDR1 SGHDT and CDR2 YYEEEE. Unmatched junction bases numbered 8, after V lost 3 bases and J lost 7 bases. The CDR3 nucleotides are TGTGCCAGCAGCTGGGACAGGGGGCGGGGAGGGGAGCAGTACTTC. It yields the protein CASSWDRGRGGEQYF.

The sample holds many counts of this clonotype. V gene TRBV12-3 or TRBV12-4 combines with J gene TRBJ2-5; 9 bases map to TRBD2. The CDR3 has 15 residues. Losses at the gene ends were 3 bases for V and 2 bases for J; bases not matched to a gene: 4. CDR3 DNA: TGTGCCAGCAGTTTCCTAGCGGGGTCTCAAGAGACCCAGTACTTC. Protein: CASSFLAGSQETQYF.

This clonotype was found a few times. The J gene is TRBJ2-2, the V gene TRBV10-3; TRBD1 aligns across 8 bases. Germline loops: CDR1 ENHRY, CDR2 SYGVKD. The CDR3 sequence is 15 residues long. V was clipped by 0 bases and J by 5 bases; unmatched bases: 2. CDR3 DNA sequence: TGTGCCATCAGTGAGTCGACAGGGGAGACCGGGGAGCTGTTTTTT. This translates into CAISESTGETGELFF.

A few counts support this clonotype. The V call is TRBV5-4, the J call TRBJ2-1, with D possibly TRBD1 on 6 matching bases. Trimming left V 10 bases short and J 0 bases short, with 11 bases between. The CDR3 is 13 residues long. The V gene's germline CDR1 is SGHNT and CDR2 YYREEE (reference sequence). CDR3 DNA: TGTGCCTGTACAGGGAGCTCCTACAATGAGCAGTTCTTC. It specifies CACTGSSYNEQFF.

The CDR3 coding sequence is TGCAGCTCTGGAGGAGGGGGCAGGGGAGGCAATGAGCAGTTCTTC. Amino acid sequence: CSSGGGGRGGNEQFF. The chain recombines TRBV29-1 with TRBJ2-1; possible D gene TRBD1, 7 bases. Germline V gene data show CDR1 as SQVTM and CDR2 as ANQGSEA. The CDR3 length is 15 residues. Trimming took 8 bases from V and 6 from J, leaving 23 bases between them.

This clonotype has a handful of counts. The chain has TRBV24-1 and TRBJ2-2; possible D gene TRBD1, 5 bases. Per the germline V gene, CDR1 is KGHDR and CDR2 is SFDVKD. Trimming left V 3 bases short and J 7 bases short, with 11 bases between. This CDR3 spans 14 amino acids. The CDR3 region has the DNA TGTGCCACCAGTGATAACAGGATCCTCGGGGAGCTGTTTTTT. Translation: CATSDNRILGELFF.

A few counts support this clonotype. The V gene is TRBV27, the J gene TRBJ1-1, with D unresolved. V was cut by 8 bases and J by 5 bases, with 9 bases left in between. Germline assignment: CDR1 MNHEY and CDR2 SMNVEV (reference sequence). This CDR3 region has 11 residues. This CDR3 is CASCGGTEAFF. As DNA, the CDR3 is TGTGCCAGCTGCGGCGGAACTGAAGCTTTCTTT.

V gene TRBV6-5 combines with J gene TRBJ2-1, with a weak D call TRBD1 (5 bases). The germline gives CDR1 MNHEY, CDR2 SVGAGI. Trimming took 2 bases from V and 2 from J, leaving 10 bases between them. The length of the CDR3 is 15 residues. The CDR3 loop is CASSYEAGTYNEQFF. CDR3 sequence (DNA): TGTGCCAGCAGTTACGAGGCAGGGACCTACAATGAGCAGTTCTTC.

This clonotype was recorded at least ten times. The genes are TRBV4-3 and TRBJ2-1; 9 nucleotides agree with TRBD1. J gave up 3 bases and V 3 bases, and 9 bases lay outside the gene matches. Per the germline V gene, CDR1 is LGHNA and CDR2 is YSLEER. The CDR3 is made up of 17 amino acids. Here the CDR3 reads CASSHPTRQGGYNEQFF. The CDR3 DNA reads TGCGCCAGCAGCCACCCCACCCGACAGGGGGGCTACAATGAGCAGTTCTTC.

This clonotype occurred a few times. The rearrangement uses TRBV20-1 and TRBJ2-1, with D unresolved. This CDR3 contains 14 residues. The V gene's germline CDR1 is DFQATT and CDR2 SNEGSKA (reference sequence). Trimming stripped 6 bases from V and 2 bases from J, with 14 bases between. CDR3 sequence reads: CSASPTQPYNEQFF. CDR3 bases: TGCAGTGCCTCCCCAACACAGCCCTACAATGAGCAGTTCTTC.

This clonotype was recorded a few times. The V gene is TRBV6-6, the J gene TRBJ2-2; D remains unclear. This CDR3 is built from 11 residues. Germline CDR1 reads MNHNY; CDR2 reads SVGAGI (reference sequence). Trimming took 10 bases from V and 4 from J, leaving 7 bases between them. The DNA of the CDR3 is TGTGCCATTGATGGCACCGGGGAGCTGTTTTTT. This encodes CAIDGTGELFF.

This clonotype was counted between two and nine times. The chain combines TRBV5-1 with TRBJ2-5; TRBD2 is a possible D gene (6 bases). V was pared by 4 bases and J by 5 bases, with 18 bases between. This CDR3 region has 15 residues. Germline lookup yields CDR1 SGHRS and CDR2 YFSETQ. The CDR3 sequence: CASSRLGTVPETQYF. In DNA, the CDR3 is TGCGCCAGCAGCCGACTAGGGACGGTCCCGGAGACCCAGTACTTC.

This clonotype turned up a few times. The V and J genes are TRBV15 and TRBJ2-3, with 8 bases lining up with TRBD1. The CDR3 extends over 14 amino acids. With V trimmed by 3 bases and J by 2 bases, 1 base remained unmatched. CDR1 and CDR2 from the germline V gene are LNHNV and YYDKDF (reference sequence). The CDR3 sequence is CATSRTGDTDTQYF. CDR3 nucleotide sequence: TGTGCCACCAGCAGGACAGGGGACACAGATACGCAGTATTTT. Full variable domain (rest looked up from reference TRBV15 and TRBJ2-3): DAMVIQNPRYQVTQFGKPVTLSCSQTLNHNVMYWYQQKSSQAPKLLFHYYDKDFNNEADTPDNFQSRRPNTSFCFLDIRSPGLGDTAMYLCATSRTGDTDTQYFGPGTRLTVL.

The V and J genes are TRBV12-3 or TRBV12-4 and TRBJ2-2; 13 bases are shared with TRBD2. The V gene end was trimmed by 5 bases and the J gene end by 5 bases; junction bases not matched to a gene: 5. The CDR3 consists of 16 residues. CDR3 region: CASSPRLAGGTGELFF. The CDR3 nucleotides are TGTGCCAGCAGTCCCCGACTAGCGGGGGGAACCGGGGAGCTGTTTTTT.

The J gene is TRBJ2-3, the V gene TRBV14; maybe TRBD2 (6 bases). The germline V and J ends were trimmed by 6 bases and 2 bases, with 18 bases remaining between them. The CDR3 loop spans 16 amino acids. The germline CDR1 and CDR2 sequences are SGHDN and FVKESK. The CDR3 DNA reads TGTGCCAGCAGTACTTTATCGGGAGCCATCACAGATACGCAGTATTTT. This encodes CASSTLSGAITDTQYF. Full variable domain (outside the CDR3, taken from reference TRBV14 and TRBJ2-3): EAGVTQFPSHSVIEKGQTVTLRCDPISGHDNLYWYRRVMGKEIKFLLHFVKESKQDESGMPNNRFLAERTGGTYSTLKVQPAELEDSGVYFCASSTLSGAITDTQYFGPGTRLTVL.

The chain employs TRBV7-9 and TRBJ2-7, with D perhaps being TRBD1 or TRBD2 (6 bases each). The V end was cut by 1 base, the J end by 3 bases, with 13 bases between. Per the germline V gene, CDR1 is SEHNR and CDR2 is FQNEAQ (reference sequence). The CDR3 length is 15 residues. The CDR3 bases are TGTGCCAGCAGCTTAGATGGGGGGCTGGGCTACGAGCAGTACTTC. It translates to CASSLDGGLGYEQYF.

This clonotype was detected only a few times. The chain links TRBV3-1 to TRBJ2-2; D is unresolved. The CDR3 extends over 15 amino acids. Trimming took 3 bases from V and 3 from J, leaving 11 bases between them. Germline assignment: CDR1 LGHDT and CDR2 YNNKEL (reference sequence). In nucleotides, the CDR3 is TGTGCCAGCAGCCATGTCCGAAGGGACACCGGGGAGCTGTTTTTT. This sequence encodes CASSHVRRDTGELFF.

This clonotype appeared many times. The chain has TRBV7-6 and TRBJ2-3; the D gene could be TRBD1 or TRBD2 (5 bases each). The CDR3 runs to 14 residues. Germline loops: CDR1 SGHVS, CDR2 FNYEAQ. Trimming left V 5 bases short and J 5 bases short, with 14 bases between. The CDR3 nucleotides are TGTGCCAGCAGCCCCGCCACTGGGGGAGATACGCAGTATTTT. Translated, it gives CASSPATGGDTQYF.

In DNA, the CDR3 is TGTGCCAGCAGTGGAGGGGAAAGTAAAAACTATGGCTACACCTTC. It translates to CASSGGESKNYGYTF. The chain employs TRBV6-1 and TRBJ1-2; D possibly corresponds to TRBD1 (5 bases). This CDR3 has 15 amino acids. In germline, CDR1 is MNHNS, CDR2 SASEGT. V shed 4 bases and J shed 2 bases, with 14 bases lying between them.

The chain joins TRBV4-3 to TRBJ1-1; D unresolved. CDR3 length: 14 residues. In germline, CDR1 is LGHNA, CDR2 YSLEER. Trimming removed 0 bases from V and 7 bases from J, with 12 bases in between. As DNA, the CDR3 is TGCGCCAGCAGCCAAGAGATTGAGCAGGATGAAGCTTTCTTT. It is translated as CASSQEIEQDEAFF.